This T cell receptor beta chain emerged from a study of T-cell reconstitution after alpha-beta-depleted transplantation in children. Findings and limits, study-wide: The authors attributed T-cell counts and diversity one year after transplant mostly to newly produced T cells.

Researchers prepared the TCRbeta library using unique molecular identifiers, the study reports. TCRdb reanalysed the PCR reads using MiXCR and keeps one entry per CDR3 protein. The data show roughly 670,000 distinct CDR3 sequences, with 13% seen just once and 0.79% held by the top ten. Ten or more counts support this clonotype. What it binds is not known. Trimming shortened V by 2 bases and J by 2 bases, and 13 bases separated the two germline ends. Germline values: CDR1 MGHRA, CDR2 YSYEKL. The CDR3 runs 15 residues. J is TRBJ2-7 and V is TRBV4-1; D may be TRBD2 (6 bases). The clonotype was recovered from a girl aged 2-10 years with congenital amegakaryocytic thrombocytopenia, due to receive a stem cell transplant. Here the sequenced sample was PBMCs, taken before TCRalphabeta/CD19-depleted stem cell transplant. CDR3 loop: CASSQIGRRTYEQYF. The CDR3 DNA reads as TGCGCCAGCAGCCAAATAGGGAGGAGGACCTACGAGCAGTACTTC.